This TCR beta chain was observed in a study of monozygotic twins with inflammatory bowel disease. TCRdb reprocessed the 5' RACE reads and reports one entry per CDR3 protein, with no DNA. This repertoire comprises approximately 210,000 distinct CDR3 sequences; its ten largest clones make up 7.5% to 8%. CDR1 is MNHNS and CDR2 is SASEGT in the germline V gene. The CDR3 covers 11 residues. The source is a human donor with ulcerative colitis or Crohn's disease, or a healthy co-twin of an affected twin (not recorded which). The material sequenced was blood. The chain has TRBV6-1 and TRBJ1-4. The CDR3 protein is CASTDDEKLFF.